The next 26 T cell receptor beta chains were all read from a single sample in a study of response to subunit inactivated influenza vaccine. TCRdb re-called the RT-PCR reads with MiXCR, one entry per CDR3 protein. This table has some 800,000 distinct CDR3 sequences, roughly 20% appearing once. The source was PBMCs from blood, collected about 5 days after vaccination. Receptor source: a man over 45 who received an inactivated influenza vaccine.

The chain uses TRBV7-2 and TRBJ2-3; a weak D match, TRBD2 (7 bases). Trimming shortened V by 0 bases and J by 1 base, and 14 bases separated the two germline ends. Per germline, CDR1 SGHTA and CDR2 FQGNSA. The CDR3 runs to 17 residues. The CDR3 here is CASSLAWGGLGTDTQYF. The CDR3 DNA sequence: TGTGCCAGCAGCTTAGCGTGGGGGGGGCTGGGCACAGATACGCAGTATTTT.

This clonotype was seen more than once but under ten times. V is TRBV4-2 and J is TRBJ1-1; possibly TRBD1 for D (5 bases). CDR1 is LGHNA, CDR2 YNFKEQ, per germline. V lost 2 bases and J lost 1, with 11 bases in between. This CDR3 has 15 amino acids. The CDR3 DNA reads TGTGCCAGCAGCCAATTAATGACAGAGAACACTGAAGCTTTCTTT. Its translation: CASSQLMTENTEAFF.

This clonotype came up many times. The chain couples TRBV20-1 to TRBJ1-6, with 9 bases lining up with TRBD1. The germline CDR1 and CDR2 sequences are DFQATT and SNEGSKA (reference sequence). The length of the CDR3 is 14 residues. The V gene end was trimmed by 0 bases and the J gene end by 9 bases; junction bases not matched to a gene: 3. CDR3 protein: CSAREGQGRSPLHF. The CDR3 DNA is TGCAGTGCTAGAGAGGGACAGGGACGTTCACCCCTCCACTTT.

This clonotype was recorded a few times. This chain uses TRBV21-1 with TRBJ2-7; the DNA was not used to check the table's D call, TRBD1. TRBV21-1 is assigned pseudogene status. This CDR3 region has 14 residues. For the CDR3, the DNA is TGTGCCAGCAGCAAACGGGGCAGGATCTACGAGCAGTACTTC. Translation: CASSKRGRIYEQYF.

This clonotype was seen many times. The J gene is TRBJ2-3, the V gene TRBV6-1; D may match TRBD1 or TRBD2 (5 bases each). The V end lost 6 bases, the J end lost 0 bases, and 13 bases lay between the germline ends. This CDR3 is 15 amino acids long. Germline-derived CDR1 and CDR2 are MNHNS and SASEGT. CDR3 DNA: TGTGCCAGCAGCCGAGTAGAGGGGAGCACAGATACGCAGTATTTT. It encodes CASSRVEGSTDTQYF.

This clonotype was observed a few times. This chain joins TRBV5-6 and TRBJ2-7, with TRBD2 as a possible D gene (5 bases). The V end lost 1 base, the J end lost 6 bases, and 11 bases lay between the germline ends. Germline CDR1 SGHDT, CDR2 YYEEEE. CDR3 length: 13 residues. As DNA, the CDR3 is TGTGCCAGCAGCTTGCGGGGTGCGGGCGAGCAGTACTTC. Amino acid sequence: CASSLRGAGEQYF.

The genes are TRBV20-1 and TRBJ1-1, with 11 bases aligning to TRBD1. The length of the CDR3 is 16 residues. CDR1 and CDR2 (germline): DFQATT, SNEGSKA (reference sequence). Losses at the gene ends were 4 bases for V and 0 bases for J; bases not matched to a gene: 7. CDR3 bases: TGCAGTGCTACGGGACAGGGGGAGTGGCTGAACACTGAAGCTTTCTTT. This encodes CSATGQGEWLNTEAFF.

This rearrangement joins TRBV6-1 to TRBJ2-1, with TRBD1 identical over 7 bases. The germline V gene encodes CDR1 MNHNS and CDR2 SASEGT. With V trimmed by 1 base and J by 2 bases, 5 bases remained unmatched. The CDR3 has 16 amino acids. This chain's CDR3 is CASSEVEGATYNEQFF. CDR3 in DNA: TGTGCCAGCAGTGAAGTTGAGGGGGCGACCTACAATGAGCAGTTCTTC.

Ten or more counts support this clonotype. The V and J genes are TRBV10-2 and TRBJ1-1, with 7 bases matching TRBD1. Trimming at V came to 4 bases and at J to 6 bases, leaving 14 bases not matched to a gene. Germline V gene sequence: CDR1 WSHSY, CDR2 SAAADI. CDR3 size: 16 residues. The CDR3 loop reads CASSVARGAPGPEAFF. Written as DNA, the CDR3 is TGCGCCAGCAGTGTGGCCAGGGGGGCCCCTGGACCTGAAGCTTTCTTT.

This clonotype was recorded a few times. V gene TRBV12-3 or TRBV12-4 combines with J gene TRBJ1-2; D gene ambiguous. V was trimmed by 3 bases and J by 4 bases, leaving 6 bases between them. This CDR3 has 12 amino acids. The CDR3 DNA is TGTGCCAGCAGTTTGGACTTCTATGGCTACACCTTC. Translation gives CASSLDFYGYTF.

The chain uses TRBV4-3 and TRBJ2-5; maybe TRBD1 (5 bases). CDR1 and CDR2 from the germline V gene are LGHNA and YSLEER. The V gene lost 0 bases and the J gene lost 5 bases, with 13 bases spanning the gap. The CDR3 contains 15 residues. CDR3 in amino acids: CASSQDVGAAETQYF. The CDR3 bases are TGCGCCAGCAGCCAAGACGTAGGGGCGGCCGAGACCCAGTACTTC.

The rearrangement links TRBV7-2 to TRBJ1-5; possibly TRBD1 for D (5 bases). Between the trimmed V and J ends, which lost 5 bases and 0 bases, there was a span of 11 bases. This CDR3 has 15 amino acids. Germline CDR1 SGHTA, CDR2 FQGNSA. In nucleotides, the CDR3 is TGTGCCAGCAGCCGGGGGGGGTCTAGCAATCAGCCCCAGCATTTT. It encodes CASSRGGSSNQPQHF.

This chain links TRBV7-6 with TRBJ2-7, with D maybe TRBD1 (5 bases). The V end was cut by 5 bases, the J end by 3 bases, with 20 bases between. The germline V gene has CDR1 SGHVS and CDR2 FNYEAQ. CDR3 length equals 16 residues. CDR3: CASSLFPVARDYEQYF. CDR3 coding DNA: TGTGCCAGCAGCCTCTTCCCGGTTGCCAGGGACTACGAGCAGTACTTC.

In DNA form, the CDR3 reads TGTGCCAGCAGCATCAGATCCGGGACTAGCGGGAGGAACCAGTTCTTC. Encoded protein: CASSIRSGTSGRNQFF. The rearrangement links TRBV11-2 to TRBJ2-1, with TRBD2 identical over 15 bases. CDR1 and CDR2 (germline): SGHAT, FQNNGV. The V gene end was trimmed by 5 bases and the J gene end by 13 bases; junction bases not matched to a gene: 12. The CDR3 contains 16 residues.

This clonotype was counted between two and nine times. The chain combines TRBV20-1 with TRBJ2-7, with D perhaps TRBD2 (6 bases). Trimming removed 4 bases at V and 3 bases at J, with 22 bases between. The CDR3 runs to 16 residues. CDR1 is DFQATT and CDR2 is SNEGSKA in the germline V gene (reference sequence). The CDR3 loop reads CSAIPPWPAGSYEQYF. The CDR3 coding sequence is TGCAGTGCTATCCCCCCTTGGCCAGCGGGTAGCTACGAGCAGTACTTC.

The chain combines TRBV15 with TRBJ2-5; D is undetermined. Germline-derived CDR1 and CDR2 are LNHNV and YYDKDF (reference sequence). Trimming removed 3 bases from V and 5 bases from J, with 13 bases in between. The CDR3 sequence is 14 residues long. In DNA, the CDR3 is TGTGCCACCAGCAGGCTTGTCAGTGTCGAGACCCAGTACTTC. Translating gives CATSRLVSVETQYF.

This clonotype was seen only a few times. The V and J genes are TRBV12-3 or TRBV12-4 and TRBJ2-7; 10 bases map to TRBD1. The junction had 11 bases not matched to a gene; V was cut back by 5 bases and J by 4 bases. The CDR3 loop spans 16 amino acids. The CDR3 DNA reads as TGTGCCAGCAGTCCGACACGACAGGGGGCAGCGTACGAGCAGTACTTC. This codes for CASSPTRQGAAYEQYF.

This clonotype was observed many times. The chain has TRBV29-1 and TRBJ2-5, with D hard to call. Germline values: CDR1 SQVTM, CDR2 ANQGSEA. This CDR3 is built from 12 residues. Trimming removed 6 bases at V and 5 bases at J, with 13 bases between. CDR3 in amino acids: CSVLLLGETQYF. CDR3 in DNA: TGCAGCGTCCTTCTTCTCGGGGAGACCCAGTACTTC.

This clonotype was counted between two and nine times. The chain couples TRBV12-3 or TRBV12-4 to TRBJ2-5, with D possibly being TRBD1 or TRBD2 (5 bases each). CDR3 length: 14 amino acids. V lost 6 bases and J lost 2, with 13 bases in between. CDR3 amino acids: CASRPDRLQETQYF. CDR3 nucleotides: TGTGCCAGCAGACCCGACAGACTACAAGAGACCCAGTACTTC.

Only a few counts were recorded for this clonotype. Here the CDR3 reads CASRLTRELFF. The DNA for the CDR3 is TGTGCCAGCAGGCTAACTAGGGAGCTGTTTTTT. The chain links TRBV12-3 or TRBV12-4 to TRBJ2-2; D is unclear. The V and J ends lost 6 bases and 9 bases respectively, with 8 bases between them. The CDR3 is made up of 11 amino acids.

The table lists this clonotype with a few counts. The chain joins TRBV9 to TRBJ2-5, with D tentatively TRBD2 (6 bases). Germline V lookup: CDR1 SGDLS, CDR2 YYNGEE. The CDR3 is 15 amino acids. V gave up 0 bases and J gave up 5 bases, with 14 bases separating them. CDR3 nucleotide sequence: TGTGCCAGCAGCGTAGCGGGAGCGGACATGGAGACCCAGTACTTC. Translating it yields CASSVAGADMETQYF. The full variable domain, completed using reference TRBV9 and TRBJ2-5, is DSGVTQTPKHLITATGQRVTLRCSPRSGDLSVYWYQQSLDQGLQFLIQYYNGEERAKGNILERFSAQQFPDLHSELNLSSLELGDSALYFCASSVAGADMETQYFGPGTRLLVL.

The chain has TRBV5-1 and TRBJ1-1; a possible D gene is TRBD1 (6 bases). Trimming removed 2 bases at V and 3 bases at J, with 14 bases between. CDR1 and CDR2 from the germline V gene are SGHRS and YFSETQ. The length of the CDR3 is 15 residues. The CDR3 DNA reads TGCGCCAGCAGCTTTGGAGGGACATCGGACACTGAAGCTTTCTTT. Amino acids: CASSFGGTSDTEAFF. The whole variable domain, filled in from reference TRBV5-1 and TRBJ1-1, reads KAGVTQTPRYLIKTRGQQVTLSCSPISGHRSVSWYQQTPGQGLQFLFEYFSETQRNKGNFPGRFSGRQFSNSRSEMNVSTLELGDSALYLCASSFGGTSDTEAFFGQGTRLTVV.

The CDR3 loop reads CASSHSTGLRSYNEQFF. In DNA, the CDR3 is TGTGCCAGCAGCCATAGTACGGGACTCCGCTCCTACAATGAGCAGTTCTTC. J is TRBJ2-1 and V is TRBV14; perhaps TRBD2 as D (6 bases). CDR3 length: 17 amino acids. Per the germline V gene, CDR1 is SGHDN and CDR2 is FVKESK. Trimming stripped 3 bases from V and 0 bases from J, with 15 bases between.

This clonotype was counted a few times. V is TRBV12-3 or TRBV12-4 and J is TRBJ1-3, with TRBD1 identical over 7 bases. With 0 bases clipped from V and 4 bases from J, the junction kept 3 bases outside the gene matches. This CDR3 contains 15 residues. The chain's CDR3 is CASSLAGGAGNTIYF. The CDR3 nucleotides are TGTGCCAGCAGTTTAGCAGGGGGCGCGGGAAACACCATATATTTT.

This clonotype was recorded at least ten times. Here the CDR3 DNA reads TGCAGTGCTAGAGGTGGAGGTCCGACAGATACGCAGTATTTT. It codes for CSARGGGPTDTQYF. V is TRBV20-1 and J is TRBJ2-3; possibly TRBD2 for D (5 bases). Germline V CDR1 and CDR2: DFQATT, SNEGSKA (reference sequence). Trimming shortened V by 1 base and J by 3 bases, and 11 bases separated the two germline ends. CDR3 length: 14 residues.

This clonotype was picked up a small number of times. The chain employs TRBV12-3 or TRBV12-4 and TRBJ2-3; 12 nucleotides line up with TRBD2. The CDR3 is 17 residues long. V was pared by 1 base and J by 4 bases, with 6 bases of the junction left unmatched. The CDR3: CASSLVTSGRFSDTQYF. The CDR3 DNA follows: TGTGCCAGCAGTTTAGTGACTAGCGGGAGATTCTCAGATACGCAGTATTTT.